Here is one T cell receptor beta chain with its context. Its antigen has not been determined. Base qualities are not provided; no much larger clone lies one nucleotide away. Spanning cysteine to phenylalanine, the CDR3 consists of 14 amino acids. Only CDR3 DNA remains: 42 bases, in frame from the first base. Unmatched junction bases come to 3, with V trimmed by 5 bases and J by 3 bases. Looking up the germline V gene yields CDR1 MNHEY and CDR2 SVGAGI. The CDR3 regions of human TCRbeta chains were subjected to immunosequencing. On the study's bioinformatics: TCRs in the repertoires were compared against a reference library of SARS-CoV-2-specific TCRs that had been generated with the MIRA antigen-specificity platform. Breadth was defined as the fraction of unique TCRs that were SARS-CoV-2-associated, and depth was defined as the fraction of total T cells that were SARS-CoV-2-associated. Using the MIRA data, each spike-specific TCR was assigned both to the spike region to which the TCR was reactive and to a CD4 or CD8 class. Log10-transformed breadth and depth values were compared by one-way ANOVA with Sidak's multiple comparisons tests. The table was pulled from immuneACCESS by TCRdb, which kept in-frame rearrangements only. Such tables lose some clones; where checked, under half of the loss comes from unresolved V genes, and the rest has no known cause. The DNA was the basis for D and trimming; V, J and clone size are from that table. For this sample there are some 71,000 clones; roughly 89% appear just once. Over 7.5% of the sample is held by the ten biggest clonotypes.

The time point label here, explained by the study, means: baseline before first vaccination. Vaccinee samples came from UK trials COV001 and COV002, including a single-blind randomized controlled phase 2/3 trial of AZD1222 (ChAdOx1 nCoV-19) in healthy adults. For TCRbeta chain sequencing, PBMC samples from trial participants were taken at day 0 and at day 28 after the second dose. This specimen belongs to a study of T cell responses to AZD1222 COVID-19 vaccine (dated by TCRdb to the early 2020s). Background for the entire study: Because spike-specific TCR depth and breadth did not differ between the two schedules, AZD1222 recipients who got a second dose at roughly 4 weeks were pooled with those who got a second dose at roughly 12 weeks. TCR sequencing was performed for 230 to 250 trial participants, of whom about 200 were given two doses of AZD1222 and some 26 were given two doses of MenACWY control vaccine. Trial participants were enrolled into age subgroups of 18-55, 56-69 and 70-plus years, which contained around 150, 28 and 57 TCR-sequenced participants, respectively.

Study-wide findings and limitations: Reportedly, close to half of the unique spike-specific TCRs recognized epitopes lying outside the regions that are mutated in the B.1.351 and B.1.1.7 variants. Because no day 14 peak-response samples were available, the repertoires could be characterized only after the peak T cell response. CD4 TCRs associated with the vaccine covered the entire spike protein, and the dominant responses were in regions 160-218 and 743-854. Spike-specific TCR breadth and depth rose significantly after two AZD1222 doses compared with day 0 and with MenACWY recipients. Conclusions about previously exposed vaccinees are limited, since just a handful of AZD1222 recipients were seropositive for SARS-CoV-2 at baseline. In the small 56-69-year group, the increase in depth fell short of significance, most likely because of low power. Most participants were white British and females outnumbered males, and the authors suggested that clonal diversity may have been underestimated.

The V and J segments used are TRBV6-5 and TRBJ1-2, with 10 bases matching TRBD1. This TCR came from an adult in good health. This sample comprised peripheral blood, obtained on day 0 of AZD1222 vaccination. For the CDR3, the sequence is CASSHGQGDYGYTF. The nucleotides are TGTGCCAGCAGTCATGGACAGGGGGACTATGGCTACACCTTC.